Included here is one T cell receptor (beta chain) sequence, with context. Its antigen is still unknown. The stimulus was an HIV-1 Gag 15-mer peptide pool, about 1 ug/peptide/mL. Sorted nonresponding memory CD4+ T cells were CD40L-negative, CD69-negative, CD45RO-high. The libraries were made with immunoSEQ version 4 in survey mode. Produced via immunoSEQ multiplex PCR; TCRdb's table is partial and in-frame only. The sample shows approximately 40,000 clones, roughly 74% of them seen only once. This sample stems from a study of persistence of HIV-infected CD4 T cells. Per the germline V gene, CDR1 is MNHEY and CDR2 is SVGAGI. This CDR3 spans 13 amino acids. The V and J ends lost 4 bases and 5 bases respectively, with 11 bases between them.

The receptor comes from an adult man with HIV who was CMV-seropositive. The chain joins TRBV6-5 to TRBJ1-1, with D possibly matching TRBD1 (5 bases). Source: CD4+ T cells sorted from PBMCs after approximately 18-hour stimulation, taken from a patient who received antiretroviral therapy. The CDR3: CASSSLGGTEAFF. DNA for the CDR3: TGTGCCAGCAGTTCTTTGGGGGGAACTGAAGCTTTCTTT.